This passage covers 19 T cell receptor beta chains from one sample sequenced in a study of Graves' ophthalmopathy and Graves' hyperthyroidism. RNA transcripts served as template for amplifying TCR beta CDR3 sequences. HTBI-primed first-round RT-PCR preceded second-round multiplex PCR. Via MiXCR, TCRdb re-called the multiplex PCR reads, giving one row per CDR3 protein. The sample lists hundreds of thousands of distinct CDR3 sequences; about 20% were seen once. The sequenced material came from peripheral blood. The receptors stem from a woman between 18 and 30 years old with stable Graves' hyperthyroidism. Some clones in this sample may be carry-over from other donors' samples.

This clonotype has ten or more counts. The chain couples TRBV30 to TRBJ1-1; D uncertain. Trimming left V 0 bases short and J 4 bases short, with 9 bases between. Germline values: CDR1 GTSNPN, CDR2 SVGIG (reference sequence). CDR3 size: 13 residues. The CDR3 sequence is CAWSVGVGTEAFF. The CDR3 nucleotides are TGTGCCTGGAGTGTAGGAGTGGGCACTGAAGCTTTCTTT.

This clonotype was counted at least ten times. The rearrangement joins TRBV7-9 to TRBJ2-7, with 8 nucleotides matching TRBD2. The V gene end was trimmed by 3 bases and the J gene end by 5 bases; junction bases not matched to a gene: 6. In germline, CDR1 is SEHNR, CDR2 FQNEAQ (reference sequence). The CDR3 spans 14 residues. In nucleotides, the CDR3 is TGTGCCAGCAGCTTCCCGGGAGGGCCGCACGAGCAGTACTTC. It encodes CASSFPGGPHEQYF.

Ten or more counts support this clonotype. The chain uses TRBV6-5 and TRBJ1-1; TRBD1 agrees at 7 bases. This CDR3 spans 14 amino acids. Germline V gene lookup returns CDR1 MNHEY and CDR2 SVGAGI. Unmatched junction bases numbered 5, after V lost 2 bases and J lost 5 bases. The CDR3 DNA is TGTGCCAGCAGTTACACCCAACAGGGGACTGAAGCTTTCTTT. This codes for CASSYTQQGTEAFF.

V and J are TRBV6-1 and TRBJ1-6; D not certain. Trimming pared 2 bases from V and 8 bases from J, leaving 10 bases between. The CDR3 loop spans 14 amino acids. Germline CDR1 is MNHNS and CDR2 is SASEGT. The CDR3 DNA is TGTGCCAGCAGTGAAAGGTTTAGCCATTCACCCCTCCACTTT. Encoded protein: CASSERFSHSPLHF.

This clonotype was recorded at least ten times. The chain joins TRBV30 to TRBJ1-2; D gene uncertain. V dropped 0 bases and J dropped 8 bases, with 13 bases sitting between them. CDR1 and CDR2 (germline): GTSNPN, SVGIG (reference sequence). CDR3 length: 13 amino acids. The CDR3 coding sequence is TGTGCCTGGAGTGTAGGCGTCCCCGGAGGCTACACCTTC. Protein product: CAWSVGVPGGYTF.

The chain carries TRBV12-3 or TRBV12-4 and TRBJ1-5; a possible D gene is TRBD1 (5 bases). Trimming shortened V by 4 bases and J by 4 bases, and 17 bases separated the two germline ends. CDR3 length equals 16 residues. This CDR3 reads CASSSGRDGANQPQHF. In DNA form, the CDR3 reads TGTGCCAGCAGTTCCGGACGGGACGGGGCGAATCAGCCCCAGCATTTT.

This clonotype has a count of ten or more. J is TRBJ1-5 and V is TRBV30; D not resolved. V lost 1 base, J lost 7 bases, and 11 bases lay in between. This CDR3 spans 13 amino acids. Looked up from germline, CDR1 is GTSNPN and CDR2 is SVGIG (reference sequence). The CDR3 DNA reads TGTGCCTGGAGTGCGACGGGGATCCAGCCCCAGCATTTT. Protein: CAWSATGIQPQHF.

The chain links TRBV19 to TRBJ1-5, with a possible D match to TRBD1 (5 bases). From germline, CDR1 is LNHDA and CDR2 SQIVND (reference sequence). The CDR3 length is 14 residues. V was trimmed by 6 bases and J by 0 bases, leaving 9 bases between them. CDR3 region: CASRTDLSNQPQHF. The DNA of the CDR3 is TGTGCCAGTAGGACAGACCTTAGCAATCAGCCCCAGCATTTT.

This clonotype was observed many times. The gene calls are TRBV29-1 and TRBJ2-7, with 9 bases identical to TRBD1. The CDR3 consists of 14 residues. Germline CDR1 SQVTM, CDR2 ANQGSEA. Germline trimming cut 5 bases from V and 0 bases from J; bases unmatched to any gene: 5. CDR3: CSVLTGGRSYEQYF. CDR3 bases: TGCAGCGTTCTAACAGGGGGCCGCTCCTACGAGCAGTACTTC.

This clonotype was recorded at least ten times. The chain couples TRBV20-1 to TRBJ2-7, with D maybe TRBD2 (6 bases). V lost 6 bases, J lost 2 bases, and 14 bases lay in between. Germline V gene lookup returns CDR1 DFQATT and CDR2 SNEGSKA (reference sequence). There are 13 residues in the CDR3. CDR3 sequence (DNA): TGCAGTGCCCTCTCTCCGGGGGCCTACGAGCAGTACTTC. Translated: CSALSPGAYEQYF.

The sample holds many counts of this clonotype. This rearrangement joins TRBV29-1 to TRBJ1-5, with a possible D match to TRBD1 (5 bases). V lost 4 bases to trimming and J lost 0 bases, with 10 bases between them. This CDR3 contains 14 residues. CDR1 and CDR2 (germline): SQVTM, ANQGSEA. In DNA form, the CDR3 reads TGCAGCGTTGGGACATCGGATAGCAATCAGCCCCAGCATTTT. Amino acids: CSVGTSDSNQPQHF. The full variable domain, in which reference TRBV29-1 and TRBJ1-5 provide the parts outside the CDR3, is SAVISQKPSRDICQRGTSLTIQCQVDSQVTMMFWYRQQPGQSLTLIATANQGSEATYESGFVIDKFPISRPNLTFSTLTVSNMSPEDSSIYLCSVGTSDSNQPQHFGDGTRLSIL.

This clonotype was seen repeatedly, ten times or more. The V gene is TRBV12-3 or TRBV12-4, the J gene TRBJ1-5; no clear D gene. This CDR3 contains 12 residues. V dropped 7 bases and J dropped 4 bases, with 8 bases sitting between them. The CDR3 bases are TGTGCCAGCACCATTCCTAATCAGCCCCAGCATTTT. This codes for CASTIPNQPQHF.

This clonotype appeared a few times. The J gene is TRBJ1-2, the V gene TRBV6-1; 8 bases fit TRBD1. Unmatched junction bases numbered 7, after V lost 5 bases and J lost 8 bases. The CDR3 is 13 amino acids. Germline loops: CDR1 MNHNS, CDR2 SASEGT. In DNA form, the CDR3 reads TGTGCCAGCAGTCTTACAGGGGGTCTAGGCTACACCTTC. Amino acids: CASSLTGGLGYTF.

This clonotype was counted ten times or more. The chain is built from TRBV27 and TRBJ1-1, with unresolved D. The CDR3 runs to 11 residues. The V gene's germline CDR1 is MNHEY and CDR2 SMNVEV (reference sequence). With 8 bases removed from V and 3 bases from J, the gap between germline ends came to 7 bases. Written as DNA, the CDR3 is TGTGCCAGCCATGGGTACACTGAAGCTTTCTTT. Encoded protein: CASHGYTEAFF.

This clonotype was found many times. The genes are TRBV12-3 or TRBV12-4 and TRBJ2-7, with D unresolved. The CDR3 sequence is 14 residues long. V shed 2 bases and J shed 2 bases, with 10 bases lying between them. The CDR3 region has the DNA TGTGCCAGCAGTTTACTGAGAGAAGCCTACGAGCAGTACTTC. Residues: CASSLLREAYEQYF.

The table lists this clonotype with a few counts. Since a much larger clone is just one base distant, this may be a read error. Because the CDR3 is missing its conserved closing phenylalanine or tryptophan, this is likely a read error. The chain employs TRBV15 and TRBJ1-1; 8 bases fit TRBD1. This CDR3 is 16 amino acids long. V was pared by 0 bases and J by 5 bases, with 8 bases of the junction left unmatched. CDR1 is LNHNV, CDR2 YYDKDF, per germline (reference sequence). The CDR3 is CATSRDRGQGGTEAFL. The CDR3 DNA reads TGTGCCACCAGCAGAGATCGAGGACAGGGAGGGACTGAAGCTTTCTTG.

This clonotype was seen more than once but under ten times. V gene TRBV20-1 combines with J gene TRBJ2-2; D perhaps matches TRBD2 (7 bases). CDR3 length: 15 residues. Trimming took off 6 bases at V and 1 base at J, with 15 bases between the two ends. Germline assignment: CDR1 DFQATT and CDR2 SNEGSKA (reference sequence). The CDR3 region is CSALLGGGNTGELFF. In DNA, the CDR3 is TGCAGTGCCCTATTAGGGGGGGGGAACACCGGGGAGCTGTTTTTT.

This clonotype was recorded a few times. The V and J genes are TRBV6-5 and TRBJ2-2, with D unclear. The CDR3 consists of 15 residues. CDR1 is MNHEY and CDR2 is SVGAGI in the germline V gene. V dropped 2 bases and J dropped 7 bases, with 14 bases sitting between them. DNA of the CDR3: TGTGCCAGCAGTTACACTTTTTTGGGTGGCGGGGAGCTGTTTTTT. Its translation is CASSYTFLGGGELFF.

Only a few counts were recorded for this clonotype. The chain couples TRBV5-1 to TRBJ1-1; D uncertain. Germline V CDR1 and CDR2: SGHRS, YFSETQ. The CDR3 loop spans 14 amino acids. Trimming left V 0 bases short and J 3 bases short, with 9 bases between. CDR3 amino acids: CASSLELGDTEAFF. The CDR3 DNA is TGCGCCAGCAGCTTGGAGCTCGGGGACACTGAAGCTTTCTTT.